This T cell receptor (beta chain) is from a study of regulatory T cells in long-lasting Graves disease. Study-wide results and limits: More public clonotypes were shared by persistent patients (around 2,800) than by new patients (approximately 1,000).

This clonotype appeared many times. Its antigen is undetermined. Time point noted: newly diagnosed GD, antithyroid drugs for less than 3 months. RNA extracted from PBMCs served as the sequencing template. All patients originated from an endocrinology department located in Xi'an, China. CDR1 is SGHAT, CDR2 FQNNGV, per germline. The V end lost 6 bases, the J end lost 6 bases, and 12 bases lay between the germline ends. The CDR3 has 13 amino acids. Arm-PCR of CDR3 regions and iRepertoire HTBI primers were the basis on which TCR beta libraries were built. TCRdb independently ran MiXCR on the multiplex PCR reads; one entry per CDR3 protein. The top ten clones hold approximately 30% of a sample with under 400,000 distinct CDR3 sequences, 16% of them seen once. Another study also made use of these data, one on T cells in Graves' hyperthyroidism and ophthalmopathy. That paper adds: Through a model of 13 V-J features, ophthalmopathy was separated from stable hyperthyroidism. Ophthalmopathy got predicted by the model a median around 6.6 months before its onset.

The source material was peripheral blood mononuclear cells (PBMCs), sampled at new diagnosis, from a patient treated with antithyroid drugs. The sequence derives from a middle-aged man with Graves disease. This chain links TRBV11-2 with TRBJ1-5; D perhaps matches TRBD1 (5 bases). In nucleotides, the CDR3 is TGTGCCAGCAGTCAGGGACGGGCTCAGCCCCAGCATTTT. Translated, it gives CASSQGRAQPQHF. Together with reference TRBV11-2 and TRBJ1-5, the CDR3 gives the full variable domain: EAGVAQSPRYKIIEKRQSVAFWCNPISGHATLYWYQQILGQGPKLLIQFQNNGVVDDSQLPKDRFSAERLKGVDSTLKIQPAKLEDSAVYLCASSQGRAQPQHFGDGTRLSIL.